The sequence of this TCR beta chain was determined in a study of blood T cell repertoires in COVID-19. Study-wide background: The origin of the acute and convalescent COVID-19 samples was the United States, Italy and Spain. T cells, B-cell-depleted T cells, or PBMCs provided the cDNA or gDNA that served as material.

Per the study methods: By means of reference gene primer amplification, nucleated cell counts were estimated. Here immunoSEQ multiplex PCR was the method, and the copy in TCRdb shows in-frame clones only, minus some. V, J and clone size reflect that table, while D and trimming were determined from the DNA. The sample holds roughly 670,000 clones, 90% seen once. Material: peripheral blood. This clonotype originated in a woman younger than 30 with acute or convalescent COVID-19.

CDR3 nucleotides: TGTGCCAGCAGTTTATGGGCCGTGGGCCGTGGCACTGAAGCTTTCTTT. Protein sequence: CASSLWAVGRGTEAFF. V gene TRBV27 combines with J gene TRBJ1-1; D is ambiguous. The CDR3 is 16 residues long. Germline loops: CDR1 MNHEY, CDR2 SMNVEV (reference sequence). V was clipped by 1 base and J by 4 bases, with 16 bases between them.